A single sample gave rise to the 3 T cell receptor beta chains below, sequenced in a study of long-term antiretroviral therapy in people with HIV. Runs used v3.0 of the immunoSEQ assay and were done at survey level. The protocol was immunoSEQ multiplex PCR, while the TCRdb copy is restricted to in-frame clones and leaves out a portion. The sample contains about 14,000 clones, about 82% of which appear only once. Sequencing used unsorted PBMCs, obtained 1.8 years before starting antiretroviral therapy. Receptors were obtained from a middle-aged woman with HIV.

This clone has just one count. The J gene is TRBJ2-2, the V gene TRBV7-9; unclear D gene. CDR1 SEHNR and CDR2 FQNEAQ come from the germline V gene (reference sequence). CDR3 length: 14 amino acids. V shed 5 bases and J shed 4 bases, with 11 bases lying between them. The CDR3 nucleotides read TGTGCCAGCAGCCCTATGGGTTCCACCGGGGAGCTGTTTTTT. As protein: CASSPMGSTGELFF.

This clone was recorded only once. The chain couples TRBV4-2 to TRBJ2-7; D may be TRBD2 (5 bases). V lost 3 bases, J lost 3 bases, and 18 bases lay in between. Germline values: CDR1 LGHNA, CDR2 YNFKEQ. The CDR3 spans 16 residues. CDR3 loop: CASSHPDFTDHYEQYF. The CDR3 DNA is TGTGCCAGCAGCCACCCGGACTTCACCGATCACTACGAGCAGTACTTC.

CDR3 DNA sequence: TGTGCCAGCAGCTTAGGACTAGGCTCGAAGACGCAGTATTTT. Its protein product is CASSLGLGSKTQYF. The rearrangement links TRBV7-2 to TRBJ2-3; possible D gene TRBD2, 6 bases. This CDR3 comprises 14 residues. Trimming pared 1 base from V and 9 bases from J, leaving 14 bases between. Germline CDR1 and CDR2: SGHTA and FQGNSA.